A single sample gave rise to the 9 T cell receptor beta chains below, sequenced in a study of shared clonotypes between healthy human individuals. Assay used: immunoSEQ multiplex PCR; TCRdb lists only in-frame clones, some missing. The table includes 2.3 million or so clones, 85% to 95% detected once. The sequencing sample was made of naive CD4+ T cells from PBMCs. Subset: CD45RA+ positively selected. The receptors come from a man aged 18 to 35 in good health. Some clones in this sample may be carry-over from other donors' samples.

The chain employs TRBV27 and TRBJ1-2; D gene uncertain. Trimming pared 3 bases from V and 2 bases from J, leaving 13 bases between. The CDR3 contains 15 residues. Per the germline V gene, CDR1 is MNHEY and CDR2 is SMNVEV (reference sequence). CDR3: CASSFSVRANYGYTF. DNA of the CDR3: TGTGCCAGCAGTTTCTCGGTGAGGGCGAACTATGGCTACACCTTC.

J is TRBJ1-1 and V is TRBV19; TRBD1 aligns across 9 bases. This CDR3 has 18 residues. V lost 6 bases and J lost 1; bases outside the gene matches: 15. CDR1 is LNHDA and CDR2 is SQIVND in the germline V gene (reference sequence). CDR3 in amino acids: CASRGDRASPQRNTEAFF. The CDR3 DNA reads TGTGCCAGTAGGGGGGACAGGGCCTCTCCACAGAGGAACACTGAAGCTTTCTTT.

The table lists this clone with a few counts. The chain has TRBV7-8 and TRBJ1-2, with 8 positions matching TRBD1. Trimming removed 4 bases from V and 7 bases from J; junction bases left unmatched: 5. Germline lookup yields CDR1 SGHVS and CDR2 FQNEAQ. The CDR3 sequence is 13 residues long. The CDR3 DNA follows: TGTGCCAGCAGCTGGGGACAGGCTGGTGGCTACACCTTC. Its protein is CASSWGQAGGYTF.

Concerning this clone itself: Other nucleotide sequences from this sample produce the same CDR3. This CDR3 is CASSSHGGNTEAFF. The CDR3 coding sequence is TGCGCCAGCAGCTCCCATGGGGGCAACACTGAAGCTTTCTTT. The chain carries TRBV5-1 and TRBJ1-1; possibly TRBD1 for D (6 bases). This CDR3 spans 14 amino acids. The germline CDR1 and CDR2 sequences are SGHRS and YFSETQ. Trimming cost V 3 bases and J 2 bases, with 11 bases left between them.

Worth noting for this clone: The sample carries other DNA sequences with the same CDR3. This chain joins TRBV11-3 and TRBJ2-3; perhaps D is TRBD1 or TRBD2 (6 bases each). The CDR3 has 15 residues. CDR1 and CDR2 from the germline V gene are SGHNT and YENEEA. Trimming took off 1 base at V and 0 bases at J, with 8 bases between the two ends. DNA of the CDR3: TGTGCCAGCAGCTTAGGAGGGGGGAGCACAGATACGCAGTATTTT. It translates to CASSLGGGSTDTQYF.

The chain joins TRBV30 to TRBJ2-5, with 9 bases aligning to TRBD1. V lost 3 bases to trimming and J lost 2 bases; unmatched junction nucleotides: 4. CDR3 size: 14 residues. From germline, CDR1 is GTSNPN and CDR2 SVGIG (reference sequence). CDR3 sequence (DNA): TGTGCCTGGAGAAGACAGGGGGATCAAGAGACCCAGTACTTC. It is translated as CAWRRQGDQETQYF.

The chain joins TRBV2 to TRBJ2-5, with D perhaps TRBD1 or TRBD2 (5 bases each). The CDR3 sequence is 14 residues long. Germline CDR1 is SNHLY and CDR2 is FYNNEI. Trimming left V 7 bases short and J 2 bases short, with 14 bases between. This CDR3 is CASKAGEGQETQYF. The CDR3 DNA follows: TGTGCCAGCAAGGCAGGAGAGGGGCAAGAGACCCAGTACTTC.

The J gene is TRBJ2-6, the V gene TRBV21-1; TRBD1 was called by the table and not checked on the DNA. TRBV21-1 represents a pseudogene. The CDR3 runs to 20 residues. CDR3 sequence reads: CASSIARQGQRFAGANVLTF. The CDR3 bases are TGTGCCAGCAGCATCGCAAGGCAGGGACAGAGATTTGCTGGGGCCAACGTCCTGACTTTC.

The chain has TRBV6-1 and TRBJ1-5; TRBD1 might be the D (5 bases). Trimming removed 7 bases from V and 3 bases from J, with 13 bases in between. From germline, CDR1 is MNHNS and CDR2 SASEGT. The CDR3 covers 14 residues. Here the CDR3 reads CASMWGQLNQPQHF. The DNA of the CDR3 is TGTGCCAGCATGTGGGGCCAGCTCAATCAGCCCCAGCATTTT.